The present T cell receptor (beta chain) was sequenced within a study of beta chain features in type 1 diabetes. All of the isolated RNA was reverse transcribed, so expressed TCRB transcripts were sequenced. Produced via immunoSEQ multiplex PCR; TCRdb's table is partial and in-frame only. The sample includes hundreds of thousands of clones, about 16% seen only once; the top ten take approximately 0.099%. The source of this sequence is a man in his late teens or twenties in good health. Sequencing was performed on naive CD4+ T cells from blood.

CDR3 in DNA: TGTGCCAGCAAGACTAGATCACGGACAGATACGCAGTATTTT. It encodes CASKTRSRTDTQYF. The V call is TRBV27, the J call TRBJ2-3; tentative D call: TRBD2 (6 bases). Germline V gene sequence: CDR1 MNHEY, CDR2 SMNVEV (reference sequence). Trimming removed 7 bases from V and 3 bases from J, with 14 bases in between. The CDR3 spans 14 residues.